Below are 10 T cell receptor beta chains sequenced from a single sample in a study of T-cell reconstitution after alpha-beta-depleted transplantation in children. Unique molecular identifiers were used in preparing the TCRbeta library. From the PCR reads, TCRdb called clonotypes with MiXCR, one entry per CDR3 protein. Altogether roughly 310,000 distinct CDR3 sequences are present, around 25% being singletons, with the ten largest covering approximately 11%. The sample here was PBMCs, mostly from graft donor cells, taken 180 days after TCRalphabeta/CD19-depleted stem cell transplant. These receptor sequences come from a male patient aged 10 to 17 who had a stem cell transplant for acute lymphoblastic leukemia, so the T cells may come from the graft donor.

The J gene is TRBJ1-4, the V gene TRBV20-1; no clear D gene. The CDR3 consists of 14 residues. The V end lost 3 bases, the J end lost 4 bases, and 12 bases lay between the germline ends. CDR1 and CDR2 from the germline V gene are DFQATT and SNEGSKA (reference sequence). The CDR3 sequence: CSARGKQNNEKLFF. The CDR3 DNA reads TGCAGTGCTAGGGGAAAACAAAATAATGAAAAACTGTTTTTT.

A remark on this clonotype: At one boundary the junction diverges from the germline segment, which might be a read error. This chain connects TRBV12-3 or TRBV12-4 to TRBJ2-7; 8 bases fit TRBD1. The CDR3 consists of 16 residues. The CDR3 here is CPSSFGLGQGSYEQYF. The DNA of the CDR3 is TGTCCCAGCAGTTTTGGTCTCGGACAGGGTTCCTACGAGCAGTACTTC.

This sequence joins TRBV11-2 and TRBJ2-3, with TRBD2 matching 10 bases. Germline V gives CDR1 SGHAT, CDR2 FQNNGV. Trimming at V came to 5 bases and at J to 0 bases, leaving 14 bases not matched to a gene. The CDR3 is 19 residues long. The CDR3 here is CASSVGGRTSGPSTDTQYF. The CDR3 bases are TGTGCCAGCAGCGTAGGGGGGCGGACTAGCGGCCCTAGCACAGATACGCAGTATTTT.

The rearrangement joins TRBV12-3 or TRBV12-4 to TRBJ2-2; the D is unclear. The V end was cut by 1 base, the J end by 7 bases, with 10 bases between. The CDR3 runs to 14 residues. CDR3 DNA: TGTGCCAGCAGTTTAGTGGGTTCTGGCGGGGAGCTGTTTTTT. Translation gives CASSLVGSGGELFF.

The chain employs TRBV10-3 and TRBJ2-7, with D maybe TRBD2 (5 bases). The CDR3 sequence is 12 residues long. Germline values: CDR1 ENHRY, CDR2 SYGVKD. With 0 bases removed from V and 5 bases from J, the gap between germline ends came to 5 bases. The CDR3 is CAISESADEQYF. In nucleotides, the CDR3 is TGTGCCATCAGTGAGTCAGCGGACGAGCAGTACTTC.

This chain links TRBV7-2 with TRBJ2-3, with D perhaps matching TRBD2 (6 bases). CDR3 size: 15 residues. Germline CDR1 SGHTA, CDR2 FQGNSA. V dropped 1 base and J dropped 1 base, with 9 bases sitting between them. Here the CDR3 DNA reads TGTGCCAGCAGCTTAGGGGACTTACGCACAGATACGCAGTATTTT. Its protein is CASSLGDLRTDTQYF.

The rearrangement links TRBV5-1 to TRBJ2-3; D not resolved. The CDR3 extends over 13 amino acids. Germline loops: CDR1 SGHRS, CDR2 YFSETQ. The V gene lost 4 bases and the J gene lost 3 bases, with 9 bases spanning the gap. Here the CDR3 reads CASSVKRTDTQYF. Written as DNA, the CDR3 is TGCGCCAGCAGCGTGAAAAGAACAGATACGCAGTATTTT. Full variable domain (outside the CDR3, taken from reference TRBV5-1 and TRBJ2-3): KAGVTQTPRYLIKTRGQQVTLSCSPISGHRSVSWYQQTPGQGLQFLFEYFSETQRNKGNFPGRFSGRQFSNSRSEMNVSTLELGDSALYLCASSVKRTDTQYFGPGTRLTVL.

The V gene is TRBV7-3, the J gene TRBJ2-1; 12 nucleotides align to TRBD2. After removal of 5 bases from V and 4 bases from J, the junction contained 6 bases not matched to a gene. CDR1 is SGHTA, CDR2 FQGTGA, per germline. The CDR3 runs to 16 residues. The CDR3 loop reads CASSPLAGGFYNEQFF. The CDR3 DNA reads TGTGCCAGCAGCCCCCTAGCGGGAGGGTTTTACAATGAGCAGTTCTTC.

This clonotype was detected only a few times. This CDR3 is CSARSRETPYNEQFF. For the CDR3, the DNA is TGCAGTGCTAGGTCGCGGGAGACACCCTACAATGAGCAGTTCTTC. This chain connects TRBV20-1 to TRBJ2-1; 7 bases align to TRBD2. Trimming at V came to 3 bases and at J to 2 bases, leaving 7 bases not matched to a gene. Germline CDR1 DFQATT, CDR2 SNEGSKA (reference sequence). This CDR3 is 15 amino acids long.

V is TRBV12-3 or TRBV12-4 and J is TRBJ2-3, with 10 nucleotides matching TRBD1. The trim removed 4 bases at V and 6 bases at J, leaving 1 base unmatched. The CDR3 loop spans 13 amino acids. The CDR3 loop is CASSSGQGDTQYF. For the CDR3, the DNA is TGTGCCAGCAGTTCGGGACAGGGGGATACGCAGTATTTT.